These 30 T cell receptor beta chains share one sample of origin, sequenced in a study of cytomegalovirus exposure and HLA in healthy donors. PCR employed 60 Vbeta and 13 Jbeta primers. Data came from immunoSEQ multiplex PCR; TCRdb stores just in-frame clones and leaves some out. This table holds about 110,000 clones, more than 60% found once. The material sequenced was PBMCs. These receptors were taken from a man between 60 and 75 years old in good health and CMV-seronegative.

V and J are TRBV4-2 and TRBJ1-2; 8 bases are shared with TRBD1. Germline CDR1 is LGHNA and CDR2 is YNFKEQ. V shed 1 base, J shed 4 bases, and the junction held 5 bases outside the gene matches. CDR3 length: 15 residues. CDR3 in amino acids: CASSQGQGQGYGYTF. As DNA, the CDR3 is TGTGCCAGCAGCCAAGGACAGGGGCAAGGCTATGGCTACACCTTC.

This rearrangement joins TRBV11-2 to TRBJ1-2, with D possibly being TRBD1 (5 bases). Looked up from germline, CDR1 is SGHAT and CDR2 is FQNNGV. Trimming pared 1 base from V and 7 bases from J, leaving 10 bases between. The CDR3 length is 13 residues. CDR3: CASSLVEGLGYTF. CDR3 in DNA: TGTGCCAGCAGCTTAGTGGAGGGGCTTGGCTACACCTTC. Full variable domain (outside the CDR3, taken from reference TRBV11-2 and TRBJ1-2): EAGVAQSPRYKIIEKRQSVAFWCNPISGHATLYWYQQILGQGPKLLIQFQNNGVVDDSQLPKDRFSAERLKGVDSTLKIQPAKLEDSAVYLCASSLVEGLGYTFGSGTRLTVV.

The rearrangement links TRBV6-5 to TRBJ1-1, with D unclear. The germline CDR1 and CDR2 sequences are MNHEY and SVGAGI. This CDR3 is 13 amino acids long. Trimming took 7 bases from V and 4 from J, leaving 13 bases between them. CDR3 DNA sequence: TGTGCCAGCACGCAGGTCGGTGTCACTGAAGCTTTCTTT. The encoded protein is CASTQVGVTEAFF.

As regards this clone: One end of the junction is discordant with germline, which a read error may explain. The J gene is TRBJ1-1, the V gene TRBV6-4, with TRBD1 matching over 10 bases. The CDR3 loop spans 13 amino acids. Germline V gene sequence: CDR1 MRHNA, CDR2 SNTAGT. The CDR3 DNA reads as TGTGCCAGCAGTGACGTTCCGGGACAGGGGATTTTATTT. This translates into CASSDVPGQGILF.

The chain has TRBV19 and TRBJ1-1; D unclear. Germline V gives CDR1 LNHDA, CDR2 SQIVND (reference sequence). This CDR3 has 13 amino acids. Trimming took 4 bases from V and 1 from J, leaving 7 bases between them. In DNA, the CDR3 is TGTGCCAGTAGTAGCACAAGGAACACTGAAGCTTTCTTT. It yields the protein CASSSTRNTEAFF.

The CDR3 loop reads CAIAGGPSDTQYF. In DNA form, the CDR3 reads TGTGCCATAGCGGGGGGGCCATCAGATACGCAGTATTTT. The V gene is TRBV10-3, the J gene TRBJ2-3, with TRBD2 identical over 10 bases. The germline gives CDR1 ENHRY, CDR2 SYGVKD. Trimming took 9 bases from V and 4 from J; bases not matched to a gene: 4. The CDR3 loop spans 13 amino acids.

This chain connects TRBV30 to TRBJ1-2; possibly TRBD1 for D (5 bases). The CDR3 extends over 13 amino acids. The V gene lost 3 bases and the J gene lost 7 bases, with 15 bases spanning the gap. Germline CDR1 GTSNPN, CDR2 SVGIG (reference sequence). The CDR3 here is CAWRGWGRAGYTF. The CDR3 DNA follows: TGTGCCTGGAGAGGGTGGGGCCGCGCTGGCTACACCTTC.

V and J are TRBV27 and TRBJ1-2; D possibly corresponds to TRBD1 (6 bases). Trimming stripped 3 bases from V and 6 bases from J, with 14 bases between. Germline V gives CDR1 MNHEY, CDR2 SMNVEV (reference sequence). CDR3 length: 14 residues. The DNA for the CDR3 is TGTGCCAGCAGTTTCCAGTATGGGGGCGATGGCTACACCTTC. This codes for CASSFQYGGDGYTF.

The rearrangement joins TRBV4-3 to TRBJ2-5; tentative D call: TRBD2 (6 bases). Germline values: CDR1 LGHNA, CDR2 YSLEER. The CDR3 covers 16 residues. The V and J ends lost 1 base and 5 bases respectively, with 17 bases between them. DNA for the CDR3: TGCGCCAGCAGCCAAGGGGCCCCCGGGGGTAGGGAGACCCAGTACTTC. This sequence encodes CASSQGAPGGRETQYF.

In its sample, this clone was seen once. The chain combines TRBV2 with TRBJ2-7, with D maybe TRBD1 (6 bases). Trimming removed 7 bases at V and 0 bases at J, with 16 bases between. CDR1 SNHLY and CDR2 FYNNEI come from the germline V gene. This CDR3 is built from 15 residues. The chain's CDR3 is CASTPPGHNSYEQYV. As DNA, the CDR3 is TGTGCCAGCACCCCCCCGGGACATAACTCCTACGAGCAGTACGTC.

This clone appeared a single time. The genes are TRBV18 and TRBJ1-3; no reliable D call. Trimming cost V 0 bases and J 4 bases, with 4 bases left between them. The CDR3 is 13 amino acids. CDR1 and CDR2 (germline): KGHSH, LQKENI. The CDR3 DNA follows: TGTGCCAGCTCACCACCGGGCGGAAACACCATATATTTT. Protein: CASSPPGGNTIYF.

In this sample, this clone turned up a few times. The chain recombines TRBV11-2 with TRBJ1-1; 12 bases are shared with TRBD1. CDR1 and CDR2 from the germline V gene are SGHAT and FQNNGV. The ends lost 5 bases at V and 10 bases at J; junction bases unmatched: 11. The CDR3 runs to 15 residues. The CDR3 DNA reads as TGTGCCAGCAGCCCAGGGACAGGGGGCGTACGAGGAGCTTTCTTT. Protein: CASSPGTGGVRGAFF.

This clone has just a few counts. The CDR3 is CASSQEVQVSTYEQYF. The CDR3, as DNA: TGCGCCAGCAGCCAAGAGGTACAGGTTAGCACCTACGAGCAGTACTTC. The chain links TRBV4-1 to TRBJ2-7; maybe TRBD1 (5 bases). Germline V CDR1 and CDR2: MGHRA, YSYEKL. Trimming removed 0 bases from V and 2 bases from J, with 14 bases in between. CDR3 length: 16 amino acids.

This clone was detected a few times. This chain uses TRBV6-5 with TRBJ1-5, with D tentatively TRBD1 (6 bases). V was trimmed by 1 base and J by 6 bases, leaving 10 bases between them. There are 14 residues in the CDR3. Germline CDR1 is MNHEY and CDR2 is SVGAGI. As DNA, the CDR3 is TGTGCCAGCAGTTACTATGGGGGCGGTCAGCCCCAGCATTTT. It specifies CASSYYGGGQPQHF.

The gene calls are TRBV25-1 and TRBJ2-7, with D possibly TRBD1 on 5 matching bases. V lost 6 bases, J lost 2 bases, and 17 bases lay in between. This CDR3 spans 15 amino acids. Germline V gene sequence: CDR1 MGHDK, CDR2 SYGVNS. The CDR3 spells CASSSRVPGTYEQYF. The CDR3 DNA reads TGTGCCAGCAGCTCCAGAGTCCCAGGGACCTACGAGCAGTACTTC.

This sequence joins TRBV6-6 and TRBJ1-2, with TRBD1 matching over 10 bases. Per germline, CDR1 MNHNY and CDR2 SVGAGI (reference sequence). The J segment lost 8 bases and the V segment lost 6 bases, leaving 9 bases of the junction unmatched. The CDR3 has 14 amino acids. CDR3 region: CASSSTGGAKGYTF. CDR3 coding DNA: TGTGCCAGCAGCTCGACAGGGGGCGCGAAAGGCTACACCTTC.

This chain links TRBV29-1 with TRBJ1-2; TRBD1 matches 7 bases. J gave up 5 bases and V 0 bases, and 3 bases lay outside the gene matches. CDR3 length: 13 residues. Germline V gives CDR1 SQVTM, CDR2 ANQGSEA. CDR3 nucleotides: TGCAGCGTTGAAGAGACAGGGAGGTATGGCTACACCTTC. This encodes CSVEETGRYGYTF.

This clone came up a few times. V and J are TRBV2 and TRBJ1-1; a possible D gene is TRBD1 (5 bases). Between the trimmed V and J ends, which lost 6 bases and 3 bases, there was a span of 14 bases. This CDR3 has 14 residues. Germline V gene sequence: CDR1 SNHLY, CDR2 FYNNEI. This chain's CDR3 is CASRKEGIDTEAFF. In DNA form, the CDR3 reads TGTGCCAGCAGAAAGGAGGGGATAGACACTGAAGCTTTCTTT.

This clone was recorded once. The J gene is TRBJ2-7, the V gene TRBV27; possible D gene TRBD2, 6 bases. This CDR3 region has 15 residues. Germline lookup yields CDR1 MNHEY and CDR2 SMNVEV (reference sequence). V was pared by 0 bases and J by 4 bases, with 13 bases between. The CDR3 protein is CASSLSPWGEYEQYF. The CDR3 bases are TGTGCCAGCAGTTTATCGCCTTGGGGGGAGTACGAGCAGTACTTC.

The rearrangement links TRBV7-9 to TRBJ1-5; 7 nucleotides agree with TRBD1. Losses at the gene ends were 5 bases for V and 3 bases for J; bases not matched to a gene: 4. Germline loops: CDR1 SEHNR, CDR2 FQNEAQ (reference sequence). This CDR3 comprises 14 residues. CDR3 loop: CASSRTGANQPQHF. The CDR3 DNA reads as TGTGCCAGCAGCCGGACAGGAGCCAATCAGCCCCAGCATTTT.

The V call is TRBV7-3, the J call TRBJ1-4; no clear D. CDR1 is SGHTA, CDR2 FQGTGA, per germline. The CDR3 covers 13 residues. V was shortened by 3 bases and J by 8 bases, with 10 bases between the two germline ends. CDR3 coding DNA: TGTGCCAGCAGCTTGGGCCCCACAGAAAAACTGTTTTTT. It yields the protein CASSLGPTEKLFF.

The gene calls are TRBV4-1 and TRBJ2-7, with 10 bases matching TRBD2. Germline loops: CDR1 MGHRA, CDR2 YSYEKL. The V segment lost 1 base and the J segment 6 bases; nucleotides outside the gene matches: 3. The CDR3 totals 14 residues. The CDR3, as DNA: TGCGCCAGCAGCCAAGCGAGCGGGGGGGTCGAGCAGTACGTC. Translation gives CASSQASGGVEQYV.

The chain employs TRBV18 and TRBJ1-4; D gene ambiguous. The CDR3 runs 15 residues. Looked up from germline, CDR1 is KGHSH and CDR2 is LQKENI. V was pared by 1 base and J by 8 bases, with 14 bases between. The CDR3 loop is CASSPLGSTKEKLFF. CDR3 DNA: TGTGCCAGCTCACCACTGGGGAGTACGAAGGAAAAACTGTTTTTT. Based on the CDR3 plus reference TRBV18 and TRBJ1-4, the full variable domain is NAGVMQNPRHLVRRRGQEARLRCSPMKGHSHVYWYRQLPEEGLKFMVYLQKENIIDESGMPKERFSAEFPKEGPSILRIQQVVRGDSAAYFCASSPLGSTKEKLFFGSGTQLSVL.

The gene calls are TRBV19 and TRBJ2-6; D ambiguous. V was cut by 5 bases and J by 1 base, with 6 bases left in between. The CDR3 runs 14 residues. Germline V gene sequence: CDR1 LNHDA, CDR2 SQIVND (reference sequence). CDR3 bases: TGTGCCAGTAGTCCGCAGTCTGGGGCCAACGTCCTGACTTTC. Translating it yields CASSPQSGANVLTF.

This CDR3 reads CASSLFRGSSYEQYV. DNA for the CDR3: TGTGCCAGCAGTTTATTCAGGGGCAGCTCCTACGAGCAGTACGTC. V and J are TRBV28 and TRBJ2-7; possible D gene TRBD1, 6 bases. Between the trimmed V and J ends, which lost 1 base and 0 bases, there was a span of 10 bases. This CDR3 has 15 residues. Germline-derived CDR1 and CDR2 are MDHEN and SYDVKM.

The chain is built from TRBV7-3 and TRBJ2-2; TRBD1 aligns across 7 bases. Per germline, CDR1 SGHTA and CDR2 FQGTGA. V shed 1 base and J 4 bases; nucleotides not matched to a gene: 3. This CDR3 contains 15 residues. The CDR3 DNA follows: TGTGCCAGCAGCTTAAGACAGGGTAGCACCGGGGAGCTGTTTTTT. Encoded protein: CASSLRQGSTGELFF.

This clone was seen a single time. The V call is TRBV11-3, the J call TRBJ2-3, with D maybe TRBD2 (5 bases). The CDR3 consists of 16 residues. V dropped 2 bases and J dropped 2 bases, with 14 bases sitting between them. Germline V CDR1 and CDR2: SGHNT, YENEEA. The CDR3 spells CASSLRFVGDTDTQYF. CDR3 DNA: TGTGCCAGCAGCTTACGGTTTGTCGGGGACACAGATACGCAGTATTTT.

The J gene is TRBJ1-3, the V gene TRBV9, with D possibly TRBD1 on 6 matching bases. Germline lookup yields CDR1 SGDLS and CDR2 YYNGEE. Trimming left V 0 bases short and J 3 bases short, with 7 bases between. The CDR3 spans 14 residues. The CDR3, as DNA: TGTGCCAGCAGCGTAGACAGGGATGGAAACACCATATATTTT. Encoded protein: CASSVDRDGNTIYF. Drawing the rest from reference TRBV9 and TRBJ1-3, the complete variable domain is DSGVTQTPKHLITATGQRVTLRCSPRSGDLSVYWYQQSLDQGLQFLIQYYNGEERAKGNILERFSAQQFPDLHSELNLSSLELGDSALYFCASSVDRDGNTIYFGEGSWLTVV.

This clone was found a few times. In nucleotides, the CDR3 is TGCGCCAGCAGCGGGGACAGCGTACAAGAGACCCAGTACTTC. Protein: CASSGDSVQETQYF. The genes are TRBV5-1 and TRBJ2-5, with TRBD1 matching 7 bases. This CDR3 contains 14 residues. Germline V gene lookup returns CDR1 SGHRS and CDR2 YFSETQ. V gave up 4 bases and J gave up 2 bases; unmatched junction bases: 5.

The chain links TRBV5-4 to TRBJ1-3; D perhaps matches TRBD1 (6 bases). There are 14 residues in the CDR3. The V gene's germline CDR1 is SGHNT and CDR2 YYREEE (reference sequence). V was trimmed by 4 bases and J by 3 bases, leaving 11 bases between them. CDR3 protein: CASSPQGHGNTIYF. CDR3 in DNA: TGTGCCAGCAGCCCACAGGGTCATGGAAACACCATATATTTT.